Shown below are 9 T cell receptor beta chains from a single sample sequenced in a study of CD8 T cells in Susac syndrome. cDNA came from approximately 0.5 to 1 ug RNA primed by random hexamers. TCRdb called the immunoSEQ multiplex PCR reads again in MiXCR, with one record for every CDR3 protein. Among about 300,000 distinct CDR3 sequences listed, 85% were seen once. What was sequenced was CD8+ T cells from PBMCs. These receptors were collected from a human donor with multiple sclerosis.

The rearrangement uses TRBV7-9 and TRBJ1-2, with D possibly being TRBD1 (5 bases). Germline V CDR1 and CDR2: SEHNR, FQNEAQ (reference sequence). The CDR3 is 16 residues long. V lost 0 bases to trimming and J lost 8 bases, with 19 bases between them. The CDR3 nucleotides read TGTGCCAGCAGCTTAGCGAGAATTGGGGGTCCGGGCGGCTACACCTTC. Its translation: CASSLARIGGPGGYTF.

This chain joins TRBV10-3 and TRBJ2-1; D is perhaps TRBD2 (6 bases). Trimming removed 2 bases at V and 5 bases at J, with 13 bases between. This CDR3 has 15 residues. Germline lookup yields CDR1 ENHRY and CDR2 SYGVKD. The CDR3 DNA reads as TGTGCCATCAGTGAGGCGCGACTAGTGGACAATGAGCAGTTCTTC. Its translation is CAISEARLVDNEQFF.

The chain employs TRBV14 and TRBJ1-1; unclear D gene. The CDR3 spans 18 residues. V was shortened by 0 bases and J by 0 bases, with 17 bases between the two germline ends. Germline V gives CDR1 SGHDN, CDR2 FVKESK. The CDR3 sequence is CASSQDIGGPLMNTEAFF. CDR3 sequence (DNA): TGTGCCAGCAGCCAAGATATAGGCGGCCCGTTGATGAACACTGAAGCTTTCTTT. Filled out from reference TRBV14 and TRBJ1-1, the complete variable domain reads EAGVTQFPSHSVIEKGQTVTLRCDPISGHDNLYWYRRVMGKEIKFLLHFVKESKQDESGMPNNRFLAERTGGTYSTLKVQPAELEDSGVYFCASSQDIGGPLMNTEAFFGQGTRLTVV.

V is TRBV20-1 and J is TRBJ1-1; D gene unclear. Trimming shortened V by 3 bases and J by 1 base, and 6 bases separated the two germline ends. Germline loops: CDR1 DFQATT, CDR2 SNEGSKA (reference sequence). CDR3 length: 12 residues. The CDR3 DNA reads as TGCAGTGCTAGTGCGGAGAACACTGAAGCTTTCTTT. It specifies CSASAENTEAFF.

This clonotype was counted once. The chain couples TRBV5-6 to TRBJ1-1; 11 bases line up with TRBD1. V shed 3 bases and J 3 bases; nucleotides not matched to a gene: 1. CDR3 length equals 14 residues. Germline V gives CDR1 SGHDT, CDR2 YYEEEE. The CDR3 sequence: CASSWGQGDTEAFF. The CDR3 DNA reads as TGTGCCAGCAGCTGGGGACAGGGGGACACTGAAGCTTTCTTT.

This clonotype was counted a few times. The V call is TRBV7-8, the J call TRBJ2-2, with D maybe TRBD2 (6 bases). The CDR3 covers 12 residues. Germline V gene data show CDR1 as SGHVS and CDR2 as FQNEAQ. V was pared by 6 bases and J by 4 bases, with 6 bases between. CDR3 loop: CASRGGTGELFF. CDR3 nucleotide sequence: TGTGCCAGCAGGGGGGGCACCGGGGAGCTGTTTTTT.

The chain links TRBV12-3 or TRBV12-4 to TRBJ2-1, with 11 bases fitting TRBD2. The V and J ends lost 2 bases and 9 bases, in that order; junction bases with no gene match: 15. The CDR3 is made up of 18 amino acids. The CDR3 here is CASSLRIGLAGGRGEQFF. The CDR3 DNA follows: TGTGCCAGCAGTTTAAGAATCGGGTTAGCGGGAGGGCGGGGTGAGCAGTTCTTC.

In its sample, this clonotype was seen once. J is TRBJ2-7 and V is TRBV27, with TRBD1 matching over 8 bases. The CDR3 is 16 amino acids. Germline loops: CDR1 MNHEY, CDR2 SMNVEV (reference sequence). V shed 5 bases, J shed 2 bases, and the junction held 11 bases outside the gene matches. This CDR3 is CASSPSKGQDTYEQYF. The CDR3 DNA is TGTGCCAGCAGTCCCAGCAAGGGACAGGACACCTACGAGCAGTACTTC.

This sequence joins TRBV5-5 and TRBJ2-5; 8 nucleotides align to TRBD1. Germline lookup yields CDR1 SGHKS and CDR2 YYEKEE (reference sequence). The trim removed 3 bases at V and 4 bases at J, leaving 14 bases unmatched. The length of the CDR3 is 17 residues. This CDR3 is CASSSAIRGRVGETQYF. CDR3 bases: TGTGCCAGCAGCTCCGCGATCAGGGGGCGGGTAGGAGAGACCCAGTACTTC.